This T cell receptor (beta chain) emerged from a study of blood T cell repertoires in COVID-19. The table came from immunoSEQ multiplex PCR; TCRdb's copy has only in-frame clones and leaves some out. The repertoire holds hundreds of thousands of clones, with more than 85% as singletons. The CDR3 runs 16 residues. Germline CDR1 SGHRS, CDR2 YFSETQ. The ends lost 0 bases at V and 2 bases at J; junction bases unmatched: 2. V usage is TRBV5-1 and J usage is TRBJ2-7; 13 positions match TRBD2. The clonotype comes from a woman in her twenties or thirties who had recovered from COVID-19. What was sequenced was PBMCs or T cells enriched from blood (not recorded which). CDR3 nucleotide sequence: TGCGCCAGCAGCTTGGGACTAGCGGGGGGTACCTACGAGCAGTACTTC. Its protein is CASSLGLAGGTYEQYF. Complete variable domain (other parts from reference TRBV5-1 and TRBJ2-7): KAGVTQTPRYLIKTRGQQVTLSCSPISGHRSVSWYQQTPGQGLQFLFEYFSETQRNKGNFPGRFSGRQFSNSRSEMNVSTLELGDSALYLCASSLGLAGGTYEQYFGPGTRLTVT.